These 7 T cell receptor beta chains were all obtained from the same sample, sequenced in a study of cytomegalovirus exposure and HLA in healthy donors. Vbeta (60) and Jbeta (13) primers were used in the PCR. Using immunoSEQ multiplex PCR, the repertoire was profiled, and TCRdb retains in-frame clones only, with some absent. The repertoire holds 120,000 or so clones, with 80% to 85% as singletons. The sample was PBMCs. The receptors here all came from a human donor in good health.

The chain uses TRBV5-1 and TRBJ2-4, with 7 bases fitting TRBD2. This CDR3 comprises 16 residues. After removal of 0 bases from V and 2 bases from J, the junction contained 5 bases not matched to a gene. Germline CDR1 SGHRS, CDR2 YFSETQ. The CDR3 is CASSLGFGGTKNIQYF. CDR3 sequence (DNA): TGCGCCAGCAGCTTGGGGTTCGGGGGGACCAAAAACATTCAGTACTTC.

The genes are TRBV28 and TRBJ2-1; 7 positions agree with TRBD2. CDR3 size: 16 residues. CDR1 and CDR2 from the germline V gene are MDHEN and SYDVKM. After removal of 4 bases from V and 7 bases from J, the junction contained 13 bases not matched to a gene. The CDR3 nucleotides are TGTGCCAGCAGTTGGGGGGGAACGGGAAGAGGAAATGAGCAGTTCTTC. This codes for CASSWGGTGRGNEQFF. The whole variable domain, filled in from reference TRBV28 and TRBJ2-1, reads DVKVTQSSRYLVKRTGEKVFLECVQDMDHENMFWYRQDPGLGLRLIYFSYDVKMKEKGDIPEGYSVSREKKERFSLILESASTNQTSMYLCASSWGGTGRGNEQFFGPGTRLTVL.

V and J are TRBV4-1 and TRBJ1-1; 7 bases fit TRBD1. The germline gives CDR1 MGHRA, CDR2 YSYEKL. The CDR3 runs to 15 residues. V dropped 1 base and J dropped 1; count of bases not matched to a gene: 3. The CDR3 DNA reads as TGCGCCAGCAGCCAAGGGGGACAGCGGAACACTGAAGCTTTCTTT. Its translation: CASSQGGQRNTEAFF.

The CDR3 DNA sequence: TGCGCCACCAAAGGGGCCAACACCGGGGAGCTGTTTTTT. It encodes CATKGANTGELFF. The chain recombines TRBV23-1 with TRBJ2-2; D may be TRBD1 (5 bases). TRBV23-1 is known as an ORF, though its function is uncertain. The ends were cut back, 10 bases at V and 2 bases at J, with 11 bases in the middle. The CDR3 covers 13 residues.

This chain joins TRBV19 and TRBJ1-4; D is ambiguous. The CDR3 covers 13 residues. Trimming cost V 4 bases and J 8 bases, with 11 bases left between them. CDR1 is LNHDA, CDR2 SQIVND, per germline (reference sequence). CDR3 amino acids: CASSTSVTEKLFF. CDR3 in DNA: TGTGCCAGTAGTACGTCAGTAACCGAAAAACTGTTTTTT. Based on the CDR3 plus reference TRBV19 and TRBJ1-4, the full variable domain is DGGITQSPKYLFRKEGQNVTLSCEQNLNHDAMYWYRQDPGQGLRLIYYSQIVNDFQKGDIAEGYSVSREKKESFPLTVTSAQKNPTAFYLCASSTSVTEKLFFGSGTQLSVL.

The gene calls are TRBV27 and TRBJ2-2; 12 bases align to TRBD2. The CDR3 length is 19 residues. The germline CDR1 and CDR2 sequences are MNHEY and SMNVEV (reference sequence). V dropped 8 bases and J dropped 6; count of bases not matched to a gene: 19. The CDR3 loop is CASFSPLAGGPNIAGELFF. CDR3 bases: TGTGCCAGCTTTTCCCCCCTAGCGGGGGGGCCTAATATTGCCGGGGAGCTGTTTTTT.

The chain employs TRBV5-1 and TRBJ1-4; TRBD1 matches 11 bases. Germline CDR1 reads SGHRS; CDR2 reads YFSETQ. The V segment lost 1 base and the J segment 1 base; nucleotides outside the gene matches: 9. There are 19 residues in the CDR3. The CDR3: CASSLPGTGGYGTNEKLFF. The CDR3 DNA is TGCGCCAGCAGCTTGCCCGGGACAGGGGGATATGGAACTAATGAAAAACTGTTTTTT.